The 10 T cell receptor beta chains below come from one sample, sequenced in a study of T-cell reconstitution after alpha-beta-depleted transplantation in children. Preparation of the TCRbeta library involved a method that used unique molecular identifiers. TCRdb recomputed calls from the PCR reads with MiXCR, one row per CDR3 protein. The table lists under 250,000 distinct CDR3 sequences, approximately 15% of them singletons, with about 39% in the top ten. The sample consisted of PBMCs, mostly from graft donor cells, taken 360 days after TCRalphabeta/CD19-depleted stem cell transplant. The receptors shown here come from a male patient aged 2-15 years who had a stem cell transplant for acute lymphoblastic leukemia, so the T cells may come from the graft donor.

This clonotype has just a few counts. The rearrangement joins TRBV5-4 to TRBJ2-7, with TRBD1 matching over 9 bases. Trimming at V came to 3 bases and at J to 3 bases, leaving 7 bases not matched to a gene. The CDR3 runs 15 residues. Germline assignment: CDR1 SGHNT and CDR2 YYREEE (reference sequence). In DNA, the CDR3 is TGTGCCAGCAGCTCGCGACAGGGGGTGAGCTACGAGCAGTACTTC. The encoded protein is CASSSRQGVSYEQYF. The full variable domain, rest sourced from reference TRBV5-4 and TRBJ2-7, is ETGVTQSPTHLIKTRGQQVTLRCSSQSGHNTVSWYQQALGQGPQFIFQYYREEENGRGNFPPRFSGLQFPNYSSELNVNALELDDSALYLCASSSRQGVSYEQYFGPGTRLTVT.

The rearrangement joins TRBV13 to TRBJ2-1; D may be TRBD2 (5 bases). From germline, CDR1 is PRHDT and CDR2 FYEKMQ (reference sequence). The CDR3 has 14 residues. Trimming cost V 3 bases and J 3 bases, with 9 bases left between them. CDR3 coding DNA: TGTGCCAGCAGCTTCTGGACTGGCTACAATGAGCAGTTCTTC. Its translation is CASSFWTGYNEQFF.

This clonotype was seen only a few times. The V gene is TRBV5-5, the J gene TRBJ2-3; D unresolved. In germline, CDR1 is SGHKS, CDR2 YYEKEE (reference sequence). Trimming cost V 0 bases and J 0 bases, with 8 bases left between them. This CDR3 comprises 15 residues. The CDR3 DNA is TGTGCCAGCAGCTTGGCCCCCCAGAGCACAGATACGCAGTATTTT. This translates into CASSLAPQSTDTQYF.

This clonotype was seen a handful of times. The V call is TRBV6-5, the J call TRBJ2-2; D is perhaps TRBD1 (6 bases). Germline CDR1 reads MNHEY; CDR2 reads SVGAGI. The CDR3 runs 17 residues. V was shortened by 0 bases and J by 0 bases, with 11 bases between the two germline ends. The CDR3 region is CASSYSRGGTNTGELFF. CDR3 sequence (DNA): TGTGCCAGCAGTTACTCCAGGGGCGGCACGAACACCGGGGAGCTGTTTTTT.

This clonotype was observed a handful of times. The rearrangement uses TRBV20-1 and TRBJ2-7, with 9 bases lining up with TRBD2. The V gene end was trimmed by 3 bases and the J gene end by 1 base; junction bases not matched to a gene: 7. Germline V CDR1 and CDR2: DFQATT, SNEGSKA (reference sequence). The CDR3 contains 15 residues. This CDR3 is CSASMSSGVSYEQYF. CDR3 nucleotides: TGCAGTGCTAGTATGTCTAGCGGGGTTTCCTACGAGCAGTACTTC.

This clonotype showed up just a few times. V and J are TRBV4-1 and TRBJ2-2, with no clear D. The length of the CDR3 is 12 residues. Germline CDR1 and CDR2: MGHRA and YSYEKL. The V end lost 5 bases, the J end lost 6 bases, and 7 bases lay between the germline ends. The CDR3 sequence is CASSGSPGELFF. As DNA, the CDR3 is TGCGCCAGCAGCGGGTCACCCGGGGAGCTGTTTTTT.

This clonotype was detected only a few times. This chain joins TRBV28 and TRBJ2-1, with TRBD2 matching 7 bases. J lost 8 bases, V lost 5 bases, and 6 bases had no gene match. This CDR3 has 13 residues. Germline values: CDR1 MDHEN, CDR2 SYDVKM. The CDR3 coding sequence is TGTGCCAGCAGTCCCGGTGGGGGGGATGAGCAGTTCTTC. It encodes CASSPGGGDEQFF. The full variable domain, in which reference TRBV28 and TRBJ2-1 provide the parts outside the CDR3, is DVKVTQSSRYLVKRTGEKVFLECVQDMDHENMFWYRQDPGLGLRLIYFSYDVKMKEKGDIPEGYSVSREKKERFSLILESASTNQTSMYLCASSPGGGDEQFFGPGTRLTVL.

CDR3 loop: CASRRESHTEAFF. CDR3 nucleotides: TGTGCCAGCAGAAGGGAGTCTCACACTGAAGCTTTCTTT. This chain uses TRBV12-3 or TRBV12-4 with TRBJ1-1; D gene ambiguous. Trimming took 6 bases from V and 3 from J, leaving 11 bases between them. The CDR3 extends over 13 amino acids.

The rearrangement uses TRBV24-1 and TRBJ2-2; 9 nucleotides agree with TRBD1. After removal of 3 bases from V and 5 bases from J, the junction contained 6 bases not matched to a gene. The CDR3 sequence is 16 residues long. Looked up from germline, CDR1 is KGHDR and CDR2 is SFDVKD. CDR3 DNA: TGTGCCACCAGTGATACAGGGGGCGCGAGGACCGGGGAGCTGTTTTTT. Encoded protein: CATSDTGGARTGELFF.

This clonotype was seen more than once but under ten times. V and J are TRBV5-1 and TRBJ2-3; D is possibly TRBD2 (6 bases). Germline assignment: CDR1 SGHRS and CDR2 YFSETQ. The CDR3 has 16 amino acids. V was trimmed by 4 bases and J by 6 bases, leaving 21 bases between them. The CDR3 DNA is TGCGCCAGCAGCGCCCCGGGACTTACCTGGGCGGATACGCAGTATTTT. Protein sequence: CASSAPGLTWADTQYF.